A single sample is the source of the 31 T cell receptor beta chains below, sequenced in a study of Ad26.COV2.S vaccination and SARS-CoV-2 variants. The method was immunoSEQ multiplex PCR; TCRdb's version includes in-frame clones alone and lacks a portion of them. The sample lists about 330,000 clones; roughly 90% were seen once. The treatment denotes: roughly 18 received Ad26.COV2.S at low or high dose, single or two shots; roughly five received placebo; per-sample allocation not given. Sampling took place 63 days after the first vaccine or placebo injection. Sequenced material: peripheral blood, taken in a trial of Ad26.COV2.S vaccine versus placebo. The receptors shown here come from a person aged 18-65 years who received the Ad26.COV2.S COVID-19 vaccine or a placebo.

In this sample, this clone turned up once. The CDR3: CASSLEGRVDTEAFF. The CDR3 bases are TGTGCCAGCAGCTTGGAGGGTAGGGTGGACACTGAAGCTTTCTTT. The chain links TRBV5-4 to TRBJ1-1; D not certain. This CDR3 has 15 residues. Germline CDR1 and CDR2: SGHNT and YYREEE (reference sequence). V was shortened by 0 bases and J by 3 bases, with 12 bases between the two germline ends.

This rearrangement joins TRBV7-2 to TRBJ2-5; D is possibly TRBD2 (5 bases). The germline V gene encodes CDR1 SGHTA and CDR2 FQGNSA. The CDR3 runs to 14 residues. With 3 bases removed from V and 0 bases from J, the gap between germline ends came to 8 bases. CDR3 loop: CASSLGANQETQYF. The CDR3 region has the DNA TGTGCCAGCAGCTTGGGAGCGAACCAAGAGACCCAGTACTTC. The whole variable domain, filled in from reference TRBV7-2 and TRBJ2-5, reads GAGVSQSPSNKVTEKGKDVELRCDPISGHTALYWYRQSLGQGLEFLIYFQGNSAPDKSGLPSDRFSAERTGGSVSTLTIQRTQQEDSAVYLCASSLGANQETQYFGPGTRLLVL.

The V and J genes are TRBV14 and TRBJ1-1; tentative D call: TRBD1 (5 bases). CDR1 and CDR2 (germline): SGHDN, FVKESK. The CDR3 has 18 amino acids. V was clipped by 0 bases and J by 0 bases, with 17 bases between them. The CDR3 loop is CASSQDGTLGALNTEAFF. As DNA, the CDR3 is TGTGCCAGCAGCCAAGACGGGACCCTAGGGGCCTTGAACACTGAAGCTTTCTTT.

The chain recombines TRBV5-1 with TRBJ2-1; 8 positions agree with TRBD2. This CDR3 is built from 16 residues. V was pared by 4 bases and J by 0 bases, with 6 bases of the junction left unmatched. Germline assignment: CDR1 SGHRS and CDR2 YFSETQ. The CDR3 spells CASSPEGTSSYNEQFF. CDR3 in DNA: TGCGCCAGCAGCCCAGAGGGGACTAGCTCCTACAATGAGCAGTTCTTC.

This CDR3 is CASSGGVPNYGYTF. Written as DNA, the CDR3 is TGTGCCAGCAGTGGCGGGGTCCCTAACTATGGCTACACCTTC. J is TRBJ1-2 and V is TRBV2; D gene uncertain. Germline V gives CDR1 SNHLY, CDR2 FYNNEI. The CDR3 spans 14 residues. Trimming took 4 bases from V and 0 from J, leaving 9 bases between them.

As concerns this clone: Distinct nucleotide sequences in the sample also encode this CDR3. The rearrangement uses TRBV6-5 and TRBJ1-1, with D possibly TRBD1 on 5 matching bases. V gave up 0 bases and J gave up 1 base, with 6 bases separating them. The CDR3 covers 14 residues. Germline V gene data show CDR1 as MNHEY and CDR2 as SVGAGI. CDR3 in DNA: TGTGCCAGCAGTTACTCCGGGGGGAACACTGAAGCTTTCTTT. It specifies CASSYSGGNTEAFF.

This chain uses TRBV6-1 with TRBJ1-5; D gene ambiguous. Germline CDR1 reads MNHNS; CDR2 reads SASEGT. The V gene lost 1 base and the J gene lost 2 bases, with 6 bases spanning the gap. The CDR3 is 14 residues long. CDR3 region: CASSEVGGNQPQHF. DNA for the CDR3: TGTGCCAGCAGTGAAGTGGGAGGCAATCAGCCCCAGCATTTT.

This chain links TRBV4-3 with TRBJ1-4; D is possibly TRBD1 (5 bases). Germline V gene sequence: CDR1 LGHNA, CDR2 YSLEER. V lost 4 bases and J lost 8, with 20 bases in between. This CDR3 comprises 16 residues. The CDR3 here is CASSLLRAGPLEKLFF. The CDR3 DNA is TGCGCCAGCAGCCTGCTACGGGCAGGGCCCTTAGAAAAACTGTTTTTT.

This chain links TRBV5-1 with TRBJ1-2; D may be TRBD1 (6 bases). Germline CDR1 is SGHRS and CDR2 is YFSETQ. V was pared by 4 bases and J by 3 bases, with 13 bases between. The CDR3 length is 14 residues. This CDR3 reads CASSDGGAYYGYTF. In nucleotides, the CDR3 is TGCGCCAGCAGCGACGGGGGCGCGTACTATGGCTACACCTTC.

The CDR3 here is CAARTCGDEQFF. The CDR3 coding sequence is TGTGCCGCCCGGACCTGTGGCGATGAGCAGTTCTTC. The chain combines TRBV7-5 with TRBJ2-1. TRBV7-5 is labeled a pseudogene. CDR3 length equals 12 residues.

The V call is TRBV7-2, the J call TRBJ2-1; 7 nucleotides align to TRBD1. With V trimmed by 5 bases and J by 6 bases, 10 bases remained unmatched. Germline values: CDR1 SGHTA, CDR2 FQGNSA. This CDR3 spans 15 amino acids. The CDR3 reads CASSQQGTMSNEQFF. Here the CDR3 DNA reads TGTGCCAGCAGCCAACAGGGGACAATGTCCAATGAGCAGTTCTTC.

The chain links TRBV5-1 to TRBJ2-1, with 12 positions matching TRBD2. Trimming cost V 2 bases and J 6 bases; bases outside gene matches: 18. The CDR3 is made up of 20 amino acids. CDR1 is SGHRS, CDR2 YFSETQ, per germline. Here the CDR3 reads CASSLSEVSLAGGHSNEQFF. CDR3 bases: TGCGCCAGCAGCTTATCCGAGGTCAGCCTAGCGGGGGGGCATTCCAATGAGCAGTTCTTC.

J is TRBJ2-7 and V is TRBV18, with D hard to call. The V gene's germline CDR1 is KGHSH and CDR2 LQKENI. V lost 2 bases and J lost 2, with 7 bases in between. The CDR3 contains 13 residues. Here the CDR3 DNA reads TGTGCCAGCTCACCAGTCTCGACCTACGAGCAGTACTTC. Residues: CASSPVSTYEQYF.

V usage is TRBV12-3 or TRBV12-4 and J usage is TRBJ1-2; tentatively, D is TRBD1 (6 bases). The CDR3 runs 13 residues. Trimming took 4 bases from V and 12 from J, leaving 18 bases between them. CDR3 protein: CASSSGVQGRDTF. Here the CDR3 DNA reads TGTGCCAGCAGTTCTGGGGTCCAGGGGAGAGACACCTTC.

The chain employs TRBV5-1 and TRBJ2-1, with D possibly being TRBD2 (6 bases). Germline lookup yields CDR1 SGHRS and CDR2 YFSETQ. Trimming stripped 0 bases from V and 4 bases from J, with 17 bases between. The CDR3 runs 17 residues. CDR3 loop: CASSLAGSTSWYNEQFF. The CDR3 DNA sequence: TGCGCCAGCAGCTTGGCGGGTTCCACTAGCTGGTACAATGAGCAGTTCTTC.

The chain employs TRBV5-6 and TRBJ1-3, with D maybe TRBD1 (6 bases). Trimming stripped 4 bases from V and 4 bases from J, with 9 bases between. CDR3 length equals 13 residues. Germline CDR1 SGHDT, CDR2 YYEEEE. The DNA of the CDR3 is TGTGCCAGCAGCACAGGGTACGGAAACACCATATATTTT. This gives the protein CASSTGYGNTIYF.

The chain is built from TRBV12-5 and TRBJ2-6; no definite D call. The CDR3 has 14 residues. Germline lookup yields CDR1 LGHNT and CDR2 FRNRAP. V was shortened by 7 bases and J by 1 base, with 8 bases between the two germline ends. The CDR3 DNA reads TGTGCTAGTGTGCTAGGGTCTGGGGCCAACGTCCTGACTTTC. This encodes CASVLGSGANVLTF.

The chain couples TRBV18 to TRBJ2-5; 7 positions agree with TRBD1. Unmatched junction bases numbered 8, after V lost 3 bases and J lost 4 bases. This CDR3 region has 15 residues. CDR1 and CDR2 (germline): KGHSH, LQKENI. This chain's CDR3 is CASSPGNRGGETQYF. In DNA form, the CDR3 reads TGTGCCAGCTCACCCGGCAACAGGGGTGGAGAGACCCAGTACTTC.

The chain joins TRBV27 to TRBJ1-2; D unresolved. The germline CDR1 and CDR2 sequences are MNHEY and SMNVEV (reference sequence). The CDR3 is made up of 15 amino acids. V was shortened by 3 bases and J by 0 bases, with 11 bases between the two germline ends. The CDR3 coding sequence is TGTGCCAGCAGTTTTAGCGGAGGTTCTAACTATGGCTACACCTTC. Translating gives CASSFSGGSNYGYTF.

The CDR3 DNA follows: TGTGCCAGCAGTTCCTTCAGGGGTTACGAGCAGTACTTC. It specifies CASSSFRGYEQYF. The chain uses TRBV6-6 and TRBJ2-7, with D possibly being TRBD1 (6 bases). CDR3 length: 13 residues. Germline CDR1 and CDR2: MNHNY and SVGAGI (reference sequence). Trimming removed 4 bases from V and 4 bases from J, with 11 bases in between.

The chain couples TRBV19 to TRBJ1-2; 12 bases agree with TRBD1. Germline assignment: CDR1 LNHDA and CDR2 SQIVND (reference sequence). V was pared by 10 bases and J by 3 bases, with 21 bases of the junction left unmatched. CDR3 length: 19 residues. This chain's CDR3 is CATLGEKSGTGGADYGYTF. Written as DNA, the CDR3 is TGTGCCACCCTGGGGGAAAAATCCGGGACAGGGGGCGCGGACTATGGCTACACCTTC.

V usage is TRBV9 and J usage is TRBJ2-1, with 13 positions matching TRBD2. The CDR3 has 16 amino acids. Germline CDR1 SGDLS, CDR2 YYNGEE. V lost 3 bases, J lost 10 bases, and 10 bases stayed unmatched. The CDR3, as DNA: TGTGCCAGCAGCGAGGGACTAGCGGGACGAGCTAGAGAGCAGTTCTTC. This sequence encodes CASSEGLAGRAREQFF.

A word on this clone: Relative to the germline gene, one junction end is altered; a read error may explain this. This chain links TRBV12-5 with TRBJ2-3, with D possibly being TRBD1 or TRBD2 (5 bases each). The CDR3 has 13 amino acids. CDR1 and CDR2 (germline): LGHNT, FRNRAP. As DNA, the CDR3 is TGTGCTAGTGATTTGGGGGTGGCAGATACGCAGTATTTT. This codes for CASDLGVADTQYF.

The chain is built from TRBV6-6 and TRBJ2-6; D gene unclear. Trimming removed 5 bases from V and 0 bases from J, with 17 bases in between. There are 18 residues in the CDR3. Germline lookup yields CDR1 MNHNY and CDR2 SVGAGI (reference sequence). For the CDR3, the DNA is TGTGCCAGCAGTCCGGGCCAATCGCGGTACTCTGGGGCCAACGTCCTGACTTTC. It encodes CASSPGQSRYSGANVLTF.

The chain joins TRBV11-3 to TRBJ2-1, with 8 bases identical to TRBD2. V shed 2 bases and J 7 bases; nucleotides not matched to a gene: 4. Per germline, CDR1 SGHNT and CDR2 YENEEA. The CDR3 covers 14 residues. The CDR3 reads CASSLQAGVNEQFF. The CDR3 DNA sequence: TGTGCCAGCAGCTTACAAGCGGGAGTAAATGAGCAGTTCTTC.

The chain has TRBV4-2 and TRBJ1-6, with D perhaps matching TRBD1 (5 bases). V lost 3 bases, J lost 7 bases, and 10 bases lay in between. There are 14 residues in the CDR3. Germline-derived CDR1 and CDR2 are LGHNA and YNFKEQ. The CDR3 DNA reads TGTGCCAGCAGCCAGAGAGACAGCAATTCACCCCTCCACTTT. Amino acids: CASSQRDSNSPLHF.

The chain combines TRBV11-2 with TRBJ2-7, with D tentatively TRBD2 (5 bases). The germline V gene has CDR1 SGHAT and CDR2 FQNNGV. V shed 0 bases and J shed 3 bases, with 6 bases lying between them. The CDR3 runs 13 residues. CDR3 loop: CASSLDRDYEQYF. The CDR3 DNA follows: TGTGCCAGCAGCTTAGATCGGGACTACGAGCAGTACTTC.

The rearrangement links TRBV15 to TRBJ2-2, with TRBD2 matching 7 bases. The CDR3 is made up of 17 amino acids. V gave up 2 bases and J gave up 1 base; unmatched junction bases: 7. Germline V gene sequence: CDR1 LNHNV, CDR2 YYDKDF (reference sequence). The CDR3 DNA reads as TGTGCCACCAGCAGATATCTACAGCGGGAGAACACCGGGGAGCTGTTTTTT. This gives the protein CATSRYLQRENTGELFF.

There are a few counts of this clone. This chain joins TRBV4-3 and TRBJ1-1, with unresolved D. Germline CDR1 is LGHNA and CDR2 is YSLEER. The CDR3 is 14 residues long. V was trimmed by 1 base and J by 0 bases, leaving 6 bases between them. In DNA, the CDR3 is TGCGCCAGCAGCCAAGGTACGATGAACACTGAAGCTTTCTTT. This encodes CASSQGTMNTEAFF.

This sequence joins TRBV28 and TRBJ2-1; 7 nucleotides match TRBD1. CDR1 and CDR2 from the germline V gene are MDHEN and SYDVKM. The CDR3 has 14 residues. Germline trimming cut 4 bases from V and 4 bases from J; bases unmatched to any gene: 4. CDR3 protein: CASSSGQIYNEQFF. The DNA for the CDR3 is TGTGCCAGCAGTTCGGGACAGATATACAATGAGCAGTTCTTC.

The chain couples TRBV9 to TRBJ2-5, with 7 bases that match TRBD1. V shed 4 bases, J shed 1 base, and the junction held 10 bases outside the gene matches. Germline loops: CDR1 SGDLS, CDR2 YYNGEE. The CDR3 covers 16 residues. Here the CDR3 reads CASSPPMRQGQETQYF. The DNA of the CDR3 is TGTGCCAGCAGCCCCCCAATGAGACAGGGCCAAGAGACCCAGTACTTC.